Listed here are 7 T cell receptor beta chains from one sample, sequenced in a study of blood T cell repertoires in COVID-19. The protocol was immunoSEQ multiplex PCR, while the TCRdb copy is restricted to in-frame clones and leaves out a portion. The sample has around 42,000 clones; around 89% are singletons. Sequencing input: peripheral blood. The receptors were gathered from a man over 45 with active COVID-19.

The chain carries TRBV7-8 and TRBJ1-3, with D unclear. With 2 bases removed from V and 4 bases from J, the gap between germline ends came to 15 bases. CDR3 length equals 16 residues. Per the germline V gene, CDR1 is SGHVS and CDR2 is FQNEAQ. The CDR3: CASSLPGSQLGNTIYF. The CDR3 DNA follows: TGTGCCAGCAGCTTACCAGGATCTCAACTGGGAAACACCATATATTTT.

DNA of the CDR3: TGTGCCAGCAGCTACAGGGATGGAAACACCATATATTTT. Its protein is CASSYRDGNTIYF. The chain joins TRBV9 to TRBJ1-3; a possible D gene is TRBD1 (6 bases). The CDR3 extends over 13 amino acids. Looked up from germline, CDR1 is SGDLS and CDR2 is YYNGEE. V was trimmed by 4 bases and J by 3 bases, leaving 8 bases between them.

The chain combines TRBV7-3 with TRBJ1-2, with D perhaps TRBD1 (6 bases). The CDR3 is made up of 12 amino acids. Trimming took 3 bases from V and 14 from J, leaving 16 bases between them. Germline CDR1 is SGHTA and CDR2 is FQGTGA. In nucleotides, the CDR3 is TGTGCCAGCAGCTTCAACAGGGAAGTTCAGACCTTC. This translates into CASSFNREVQTF.

The CDR3: CAKPRQGTNEKLFF. CDR3 DNA: TGTGCCAAACCTCGACAGGGAACTAATGAAAAACTGTTTTTT. The V and J genes are TRBV6-4 and TRBJ1-4; TRBD1 matches 7 bases. V shed 10 bases and J 1 base; nucleotides not matched to a gene: 6. This CDR3 has 14 amino acids. Germline V lookup: CDR1 MRHNA, CDR2 SNTAGT.

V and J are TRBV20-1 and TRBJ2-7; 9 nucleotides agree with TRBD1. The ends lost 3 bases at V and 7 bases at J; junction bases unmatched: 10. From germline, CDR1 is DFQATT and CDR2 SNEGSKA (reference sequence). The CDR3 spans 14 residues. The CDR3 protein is CSASTSGTGNEQYF. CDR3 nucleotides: TGCAGTGCTAGTACTTCCGGGACAGGGAATGAGCAGTACTTC.

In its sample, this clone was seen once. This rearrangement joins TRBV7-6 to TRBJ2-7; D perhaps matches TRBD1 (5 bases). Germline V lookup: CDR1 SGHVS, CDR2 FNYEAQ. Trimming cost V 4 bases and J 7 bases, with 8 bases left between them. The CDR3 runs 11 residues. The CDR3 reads CASSSREEQYF. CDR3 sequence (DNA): TGTGCCAGCAGCTCCAGGGAAGAGCAGTACTTC.

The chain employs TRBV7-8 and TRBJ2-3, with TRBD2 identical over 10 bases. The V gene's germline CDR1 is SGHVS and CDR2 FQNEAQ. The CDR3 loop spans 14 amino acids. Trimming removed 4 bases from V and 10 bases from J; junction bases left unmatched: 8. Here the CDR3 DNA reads TGTGCCAGCAGCTCGAGCGGGGGGGCTTTTCCGCAGTATTTT. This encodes CASSSSGGAFPQYF.